Detailed here is one TCR beta chain. Its antigen remains unidentified. V was clipped by 4 bases and J by 0 bases, with 13 bases between them. CDR1 is SNHLY and CDR2 is FYNNEI in the germline V gene. The CDR3 runs to 16 residues. This sample was included in a study of cytomegalovirus exposure and HLA in healthy donors. About the study: Findings of an earlier analysis included 90 million to 120 million unique TCR beta sequences from some 200 million T cells.

General study points: TCR beta chain V- and J-gene trimming was linked, in a later analysis, to a missense variant in DCLRE1C. In vitro data verified a few CMV-associated chains as specific for CMV antigens.

PCR was performed using 60 Vbeta and 13 Jbeta primers. Clones were read by immunoSEQ multiplex PCR, and TCRdb kept only the in-frame ones, dropping some. Listed are approximately 60,000 clones; around 5% falls within the top ten. Material for sequencing was PBMCs. The V call is TRBV2, the J call TRBJ1-3, with D maybe TRBD1 (6 bases). The receptor comes from a man aged 30-40 years in good health and CMV-seropositive. The CDR3 DNA is TGTGCCAGCAGTGCCCGGACAGTTCGCTCTGGAAACACCATATATTTT. Translating gives CASSARTVRSGNTIYF.